One sample yielded the 18 T cell receptor beta chains listed below, sequenced in a study of blood T cell repertoires in COVID-19. Assay: immunoSEQ multiplex PCR; the TCRdb copy retains only in-frame clones and omits some. Of 200,000 to 250,000 clones listed, 84% are singletons. The sample taken for sequencing was PBMCs or T cells enriched from blood (not recorded which). The receptors here all came from a man aged 55 to 70 who had recovered from COVID-19.

This clone was observed a handful of times. The chain has TRBV5-1 and TRBJ1-6, with 8 bases matching TRBD1. The CDR3 length is 15 residues. V dropped 6 bases and J dropped 7; count of bases not matched to a gene: 9. Germline V gene data show CDR1 as SGHRS and CDR2 as YFSETQ. In nucleotides, the CDR3 is TGCGCCAGCACACCGGGACAGGTTGGCAATTCACCCCTCCACTTT. Translating it yields CASTPGQVGNSPLHF.

The chain uses TRBV7-9 and TRBJ2-5, with a weak D call TRBD2 (6 bases). The CDR3 spans 14 residues. In germline, CDR1 is SEHNR, CDR2 FQNEAQ (reference sequence). Trimming took 3 bases from V and 3 from J, leaving 11 bases between them. The CDR3 is CASSFGGQKETQYF. The CDR3 DNA is TGTGCCAGCAGCTTCGGAGGGCAGAAAGAGACCCAGTACTTC.

This sequence joins TRBV19 and TRBJ2-2, with D possibly being TRBD1 (6 bases). The CDR3 covers 14 residues. Germline V lookup: CDR1 LNHDA, CDR2 SQIVND (reference sequence). With 5 bases removed from V and 7 bases from J, the gap between germline ends came to 14 bases. The CDR3 loop reads CASSGQGISGELFF. For the CDR3, the DNA is TGTGCCAGTAGTGGGCAGGGGATCAGCGGGGAGCTGTTTTTT.

V is TRBV7-2 and J is TRBJ1-2; tentative D call: TRBD1 (6 bases). Trimming removed 5 bases at V and 7 bases at J, with 17 bases between. Germline V gene lookup returns CDR1 SGHTA and CDR2 FQGNSA. The CDR3 sequence is 14 residues long. The DNA for the CDR3 is TGTGCCAGCAGCACCCCCGCGAACAGGGTTGGCTACACCTTC. This encodes CASSTPANRVGYTF.

The gene calls are TRBV7-2 and TRBJ1-3; possible D gene TRBD1, 6 bases. Germline loops: CDR1 SGHTA, CDR2 FQGNSA. Trimming removed 5 bases at V and 0 bases at J, with 11 bases between. There are 15 residues in the CDR3. This chain's CDR3 is CASSTETGSGNTIYF. CDR3 nucleotide sequence: TGTGCCAGCAGCACCGAGACAGGCTCTGGAAACACCATATATTTT.

In the case of this clone: This sample includes further DNA sequences coding for the same CDR3. The chain uses TRBV7-6 and TRBJ2-7; 10 bases agree with TRBD1. The V segment lost 5 bases and the J segment 1 base; nucleotides outside the gene matches: 5. The CDR3 contains 15 residues. Germline loops: CDR1 SGHVS, CDR2 FNYEAQ. The CDR3 DNA reads as TGTGCCAGCAGCCTAGACAGGGGGCTATCCTACGAGCAGTACTTC. Residues: CASSLDRGLSYEQYF.

To note about this clone: Other DNA sequences in the same sample also yield this CDR3. The J gene is TRBJ1-1, the V gene TRBV19, with TRBD1 as a possible D gene (6 bases). The V end was cut by 0 bases, the J end by 4 bases, with 6 bases between. Germline assignment: CDR1 LNHDA and CDR2 SQIVND (reference sequence). The CDR3 totals 13 residues. The CDR3 DNA follows: TGTGCCAGTAGTATAGACAGGGGCACTGAAGCTTTCTTT. The encoded protein is CASSIDRGTEAFF.

This chain links TRBV7-3 with TRBJ2-3, with 7 bases fitting TRBD2. The CDR3 is made up of 15 amino acids. Germline V gene lookup returns CDR1 SGHTA and CDR2 FQGTGA. The J segment lost 3 bases and the V segment lost 5 bases, leaving 8 bases of the junction unmatched. For the CDR3, the DNA is TGTGCCAGCAGCCCCCAAGGACTAGTTACAGATACGCAGTATTTT. Protein product: CASSPQGLVTDTQYF.

The chain is built from TRBV9 and TRBJ2-1; TRBD2 matches 7 bases. This CDR3 has 15 residues. CDR1 is SGDLS, CDR2 YYNGEE, per germline. V lost 0 bases and J lost 4; bases outside the gene matches: 4. CDR3 amino acids: CASSVGASGYNEQFF. CDR3 DNA: TGTGCCAGCAGCGTAGGGGCTAGCGGATACAATGAGCAGTTCTTC.

V gene TRBV11-2 combines with J gene TRBJ2-2, with a tentative D call TRBD1 (6 bases). This CDR3 has 14 amino acids. The germline V and J ends were trimmed by 1 base and 4 bases, with 7 bases remaining between them. In germline, CDR1 is SGHAT, CDR2 FQNNGV. Here the CDR3 DNA reads TGTGCCAGCAGCTTAGTCAGGGGCACCGGGGAGCTGTTTTTT. Encoded protein: CASSLVRGTGELFF. The full variable domain, with the rest looked up from reference TRBV11-2 and TRBJ2-2, is EAGVAQSPRYKIIEKRQSVAFWCNPISGHATLYWYQQILGQGPKLLIQFQNNGVVDDSQLPKDRFSAERLKGVDSTLKIQPAKLEDSAVYLCASSLVRGTGELFFGEGSRLTVL.

The rearrangement links TRBV11-3 to TRBJ1-4; D not resolved. This CDR3 is 15 amino acids long. Trimming stripped 4 bases from V and 7 bases from J, with 16 bases between. Germline CDR1 and CDR2: SGHNT and YENEEA. In nucleotides, the CDR3 is TGTGCCAGCAGCTCTCTCCGGGGAGTGGGTGAAAAACTGTTTTTT. Its protein is CASSSLRGVGEKLFF.

The chain is built from TRBV19 and TRBJ1-6, with D possibly TRBD1 on 5 matching bases. Trimming took 4 bases from V and 4 from J, leaving 14 bases between them. The germline V gene has CDR1 LNHDA and CDR2 SQIVND (reference sequence). The CDR3 has 16 amino acids. The CDR3 spells CASSTQGQGYNSPLHF. The CDR3 bases are TGTGCCAGTAGTACTCAAGGCCAGGGATATAATTCACCCCTCCACTTT.

The CDR3 region has the DNA TGTGCCAGCTCACCAGACAGGGAAGGCTACACCTTC. Amino acid sequence: CASSPDREGYTF. V gene TRBV18 combines with J gene TRBJ1-2, with 7 positions matching TRBD1. Germline V gives CDR1 KGHSH, CDR2 LQKENI. There are 12 residues in the CDR3. Losses at the gene ends were 2 bases for V and 8 bases for J; bases not matched to a gene: 2.

The rearrangement joins TRBV5-4 to TRBJ2-5; 7 nucleotides line up with TRBD1. This CDR3 is built from 14 residues. In germline, CDR1 is SGHNT, CDR2 YYREEE (reference sequence). Trimming cost V 4 bases and J 2 bases; bases outside gene matches: 5. The CDR3 spells CASSLGQAQETQYF. The CDR3 nucleotides read TGTGCCAGCAGCCTCGGACAGGCGCAAGAGACCCAGTACTTC.

The rearrangement uses TRBV12-3 or TRBV12-4 and TRBJ1-1; no definite D call. The CDR3 contains 12 residues. Between the trimmed V and J ends, which lost 1 base and 10 bases, there was a span of 10 bases. The CDR3 sequence is CASSLESGRAFF. As DNA, the CDR3 is TGTGCCAGCAGTTTAGAATCGGGGAGAGCTTTCTTT.

The J gene is TRBJ2-5, the V gene TRBV13; weak D call: TRBD2 (6 bases). The length of the CDR3 is 14 residues. V lost 5 bases and J lost 4, with 14 bases in between. Germline-derived CDR1 and CDR2 are PRHDT and FYEKMQ (reference sequence). In DNA form, the CDR3 reads TGTGCCAGCAGCCCCCGGACTAAACGAGAGACCCAGTACTTC. Residues: CASSPRTKRETQYF.

The rearrangement uses TRBV7-2 and TRBJ2-5; TRBD1 matches 9 bases. V lost 1 base and J lost 5; bases outside the gene matches: 8. Germline values: CDR1 SGHTA, CDR2 FQGNSA. CDR3 length: 16 amino acids. CDR3 in DNA: TGTGCCAGCAGCTTAGATAGGACAGGGGCGGCGGAGACCCAGTACTTC. This sequence encodes CASSLDRTGAAETQYF.

A word on this clone: This sample includes further DNA sequences coding for the same CDR3. The V call is TRBV5-1, the J call TRBJ1-2; 8 bases fit TRBD1. The germline V gene encodes CDR1 SGHRS and CDR2 YFSETQ. This CDR3 region has 16 residues. J gave up 0 bases and V 0 bases, and 4 bases lay outside the gene matches. Here the CDR3 reads CASSLGGTGTNYGYTF. As DNA, the CDR3 is TGCGCCAGCAGCTTGGGGGGGACAGGTACTAACTATGGCTACACCTTC.